This TCR beta chain was retrieved from a study of blood T cell repertoires in COVID-19 (dated by TCRdb to 2018 to 2021). About the full investigation: Recovered participants in ImmuneRACE Cohort 3 were defined by two consecutive negative NP/OP PCR tests, clearance by a healthcare professional, or resolution of symptoms. The repertoires were released in a freely available public database intended as a resource for research on the immune response to SARS-CoV-2. HLA class I and class II types, where available, came from metadata supplied by the sample provider rather than from assay-based typing. The material from the prospective study consisted of cDNA or gDNA derived from T cells, B-cell-depleted T cells, or PBMCs. A de-identified subject ID, COVID-19 status, age in years and sex were almost always included in the sample metadata. Collaborator samples came from the United States, Italy and Spain and covered acute and convalescent phases of COVID-19. Deeply sampled blood TCRbeta repertoires from subjects exposed to, actively infected with, or recovered from COVID-19 were included in the dataset. The samples were drawn from two sources: the first 160 participants of the ongoing ImmuneRACE study, and fewer than 1,500 subjects contributed by 6 global collaborators.

TCRbeta CDR3 regions were amplified from genomic DNA by means of the immunoSEQ Assay, a bias-controlled multiplex PCR. On the authors' methods: Within the assay, amplification of reference gene primers was used to estimate how many nucleated cells each sample contained. To quantify the absolute abundance of each unique TCRbeta CDR3 rearrangement, sequence reads were collapsed and filtered. For each sample, productive Simpson clonality was calculated as the square root of Simpson's diversity index over productive rearrangements. The table comes from immuneACCESS by way of TCRdb, which keeps in-frame sequences with V and J called. Part of the clones is missing from these tables; in studies checked, under half for an unresolved V gene and the rest for unknown reasons. The D gene and trimming were derived from the DNA, and the V and J assignments and clone size from that table. For this sample the table gives under 400,000 clones, of which roughly 86% were detected only once. The biggest ten clones account for approximately 1.9% of the sample.

The full study reports these points: Clinical and demographic metadata were provided uncurated, with the amount varying by source and participant.

A word on this clone: The target of this receptor is not known. It has no much larger one-base neighbor in the sample; base qualities were not kept.

Enrolling through a virtual design, the prospective study's participants ranged in age from about 18 to 100 years and lived across some 23 United States geographic areas. To assign participants to cohorts, the prospective study relied on clinical history that participants themselves reported in a screening survey and a study questionnaire. Mobile phlebotomists in the prospective study collected whole blood, serum and a nasopharyngeal or oropharyngeal swab from every participant. Prospective study participants could optionally give additional blood draws and questionnaires over an approximately two-month period. Blood samples from the prospective study were shipped frozen or at room temperature prior to DNA extraction. CDR1 and CDR2, per the germline V gene, are KGHSH and LQKENI. The junction carries 11 bases between V and J, which are trimmed by 2 bases and 2 bases respectively. Including cysteine and phenylalanine, the CDR3 has 15 amino acids. Only the CDR3 part of the read is kept: 45 bases, read in frame from the first base.

The receptor was derived from a man aged 35 to 55 in a cohort exposed to, infected with or recovered from COVID-19 (not recorded which). Sample: PBMCs or T cells enriched from blood (not recorded which). Recombination linked TRBV18 to TRBJ2-3; a tentative D match to TRBD2 spans 6 bases. The CDR3 protein: CASSPGLSLTDTQYF. The nucleotide sequence reads as follows: TGTGCCAGCTCACCAGGACTATCCCTCACAGATACGCAGTATTTT.